This T cell receptor (beta chain) was documented in a study of blood T cell repertoires in COVID-19. Study at large: Collection of acute and convalescent COVID-19 samples took place in the United States, Italy and Spain. PBMCs, B-cell-depleted T cells, or T cells provided the cDNA or gDNA that made up the material.

Under the authors' procedure: Nucleated cell counts were estimated from reference gene primer amplification. Sequencing was performed with immunoSEQ multiplex PCR; in TCRdb, only in-frame clones are kept and a portion is missing. The V and J calls and clone size are taken from that table; D and trimming were inferred from the DNA. Here the sample spans 95,000 to 150,000 clones, around 88% being singletons. This CDR3 is 14 amino acids long. Trimming at V came to 8 bases and at J to 6 bases, leaving 11 bases not matched to a gene. Germline assignment: CDR1 SGHDN and CDR2 FVKESK. The sequencing input was peripheral blood. The chain uses TRBV14 and TRBJ1-2; TRBD1 aligns across 8 bases. This receptor was taken from a human donor in a cohort sampled during active COVID-19. CDR3 bases: TGTGCCAGCGGGCCAGGGGGCCTTCGACATGGCTACACCTTC. It specifies CASGPGGLRHGYTF.